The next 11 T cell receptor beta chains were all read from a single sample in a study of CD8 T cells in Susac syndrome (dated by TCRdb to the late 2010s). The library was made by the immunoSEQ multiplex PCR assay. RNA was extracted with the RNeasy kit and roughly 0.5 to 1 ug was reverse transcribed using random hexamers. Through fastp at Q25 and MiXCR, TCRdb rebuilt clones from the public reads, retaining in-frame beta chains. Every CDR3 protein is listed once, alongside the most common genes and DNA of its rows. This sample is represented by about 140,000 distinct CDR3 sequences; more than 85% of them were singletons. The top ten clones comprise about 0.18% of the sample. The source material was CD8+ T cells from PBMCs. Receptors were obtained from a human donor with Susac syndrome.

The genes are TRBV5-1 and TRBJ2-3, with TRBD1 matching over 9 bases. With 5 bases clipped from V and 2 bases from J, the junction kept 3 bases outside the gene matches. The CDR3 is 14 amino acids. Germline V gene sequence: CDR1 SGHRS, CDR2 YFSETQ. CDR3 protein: CASRGTGTTDTQYF. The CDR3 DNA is TGCGCCAGCAGAGGGACAGGGACCACAGATACGCAGTATTTT.

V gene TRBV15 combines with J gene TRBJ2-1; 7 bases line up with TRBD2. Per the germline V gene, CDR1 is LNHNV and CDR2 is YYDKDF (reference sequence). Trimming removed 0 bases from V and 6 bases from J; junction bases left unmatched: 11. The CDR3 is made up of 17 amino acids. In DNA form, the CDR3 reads TGTGCCACCAGCAGAGATCGGGGAGGGAGGGCCTTCAATGAGCAGTTCTTC. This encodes CATSRDRGGRAFNEQFF.

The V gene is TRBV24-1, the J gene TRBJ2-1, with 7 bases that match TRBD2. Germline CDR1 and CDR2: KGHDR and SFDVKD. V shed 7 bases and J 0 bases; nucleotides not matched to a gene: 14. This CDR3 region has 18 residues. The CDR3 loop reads CATRWGGVGFSSYNEQFF. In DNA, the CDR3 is TGTGCCACCAGGTGGGGGGGAGTGGGGTTTAGCTCCTACAATGAGCAGTTCTTC.

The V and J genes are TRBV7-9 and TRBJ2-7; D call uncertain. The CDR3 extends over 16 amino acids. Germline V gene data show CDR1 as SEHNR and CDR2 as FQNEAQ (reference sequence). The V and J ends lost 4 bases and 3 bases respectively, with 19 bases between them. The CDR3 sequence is CASSSYWTDARYEQYF. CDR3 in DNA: TGTGCCAGCAGCTCATATTGGACGGACGCCCGCTACGAGCAGTACTTC.

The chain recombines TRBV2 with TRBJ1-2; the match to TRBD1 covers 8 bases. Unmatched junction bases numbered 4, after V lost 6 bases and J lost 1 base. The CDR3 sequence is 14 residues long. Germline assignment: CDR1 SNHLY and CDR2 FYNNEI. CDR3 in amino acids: CASSSTGVNYGYTF. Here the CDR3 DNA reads TGTGCCAGCAGCTCGACAGGGGTTAACTATGGCTACACCTTC.

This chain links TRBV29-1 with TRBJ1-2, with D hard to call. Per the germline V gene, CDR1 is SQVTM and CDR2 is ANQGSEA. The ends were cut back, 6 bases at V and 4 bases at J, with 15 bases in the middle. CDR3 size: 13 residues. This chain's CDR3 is CSVPESSVYGYTF. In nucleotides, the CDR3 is TGCAGCGTCCCAGAAAGTAGCGTCTATGGCTACACCTTC.

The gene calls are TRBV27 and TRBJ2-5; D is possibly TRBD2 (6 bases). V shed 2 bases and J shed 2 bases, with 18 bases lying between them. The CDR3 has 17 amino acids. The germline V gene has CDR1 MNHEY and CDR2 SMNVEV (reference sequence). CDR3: CASSLKDYGTTQETQYF. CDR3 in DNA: TGTGCCAGCAGTTTAAAGGACTATGGCACAACACAAGAGACCCAGTACTTC.

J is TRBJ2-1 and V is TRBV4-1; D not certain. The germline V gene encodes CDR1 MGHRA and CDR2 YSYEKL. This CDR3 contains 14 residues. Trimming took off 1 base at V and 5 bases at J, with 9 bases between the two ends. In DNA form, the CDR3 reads TGCGCCAGCAGCCAAGCAATGGAAGACAATGAGCAGTTCTTC. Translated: CASSQAMEDNEQFF.

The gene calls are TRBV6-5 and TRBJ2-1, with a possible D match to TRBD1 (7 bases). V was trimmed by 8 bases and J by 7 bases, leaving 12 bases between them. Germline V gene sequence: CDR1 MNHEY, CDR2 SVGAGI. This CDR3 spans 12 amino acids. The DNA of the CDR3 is TGTGCCAGCGGCGGGACAGCGAATGAGCAGTTCTTC. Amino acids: CASGGTANEQFF.

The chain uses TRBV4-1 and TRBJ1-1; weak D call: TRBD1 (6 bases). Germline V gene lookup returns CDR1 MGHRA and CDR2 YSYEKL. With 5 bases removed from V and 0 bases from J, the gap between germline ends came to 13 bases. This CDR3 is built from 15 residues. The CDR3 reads CASSERDTMNTEAFF. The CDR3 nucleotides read TGCGCCAGCAGCGAAAGGGACACAATGAACACTGAAGCTTTCTTT.

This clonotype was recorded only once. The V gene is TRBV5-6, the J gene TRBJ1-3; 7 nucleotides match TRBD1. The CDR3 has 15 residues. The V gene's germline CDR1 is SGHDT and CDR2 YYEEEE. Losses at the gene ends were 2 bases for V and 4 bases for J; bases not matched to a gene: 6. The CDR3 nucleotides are TGTGCCAGCAGCTTACCGGGACAGTTAGGAAACACCATATATTTT. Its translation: CASSLPGQLGNTIYF.